One sample yielded the 11 T cell receptor beta chains listed below, sequenced in a study of OX40 agonist ivuxolimab in advanced cancers. Assay used: immunoSEQ multiplex PCR; TCRdb lists only in-frame clones, some missing. The table records just under 45,000 clones, 75% to 90% of them present only once. This material consisted of CD4+ or CD8+ T cells sorted from blood, taken in a trial of the OX40 agonist ivuxolimab. These receptors all come from an adult with an advanced solid tumor such as melanoma, head and neck, liver or kidney cancer.

The J gene is TRBJ2-1, the V gene TRBV7-6, with TRBD1 matching over 8 bases. The CDR3 length is 14 residues. Germline CDR1 and CDR2: SGHVS and FNYEAQ. Trimming at V came to 2 bases and at J to 8 bases, leaving 5 bases not matched to a gene. CDR3 nucleotide sequence: TGTGCCAGCAGCTTAACACCAGGGGGCGATGAGCAGTTCTTC. The encoded protein is CASSLTPGGDEQFF.

As DNA, the CDR3 is TGTGCCAGCAGCCCCCAGGGTTATGGAAACACCATATATTTT. This sequence encodes CASSPQGYGNTIYF. The chain carries TRBV6-5 and TRBJ1-3; TRBD1 might be the D (5 bases). Trimming took 6 bases from V and 3 from J, leaving 12 bases between them. The germline V gene encodes CDR1 MNHEY and CDR2 SVGAGI. This CDR3 is built from 14 residues.

This clone was seen only once. The V gene is TRBV6-1, the J gene TRBJ1-1, with TRBD1 matching 8 bases. The CDR3 loop spans 12 amino acids. The ends lost 2 bases at V and 8 bases at J; junction bases unmatched: 1. In germline, CDR1 is MNHNS, CDR2 SASEGT. The CDR3 DNA is TGTGCCAGCAGTGAAAGGGACAGGGAAGCTTTCTTT. This translates into CASSERDREAFF.

This clone was seen only a few times. This rearrangement joins TRBV6-6 to TRBJ1-1, with D uncertain. Deletions cut 7 bases from V and 2 bases from J, with 5 bases between. The CDR3 loop spans 11 amino acids. The germline CDR1 and CDR2 sequences are MNHNY and SVGAGI (reference sequence). CDR3 coding DNA: TGTGCCAGCATTAGAAACACTGAAGCTTTCTTT. This encodes CASIRNTEAFF.

V and J are TRBV28 and TRBJ1-2; TRBD1 matches at 7 bases. CDR3 length: 16 residues. CDR1 and CDR2 (germline): MDHEN, SYDVKM. V was pared by 6 bases and J by 0 bases, with 10 bases of the junction left unmatched. The CDR3 sequence: CASSRTPGQPNYGYTF. CDR3 sequence (DNA): TGTGCCAGCAGCCGTACCCCGGGACAGCCTAACTATGGCTACACCTTC.

The chain has TRBV19 and TRBJ1-1; no clear D. Germline values: CDR1 LNHDA, CDR2 SQIVND (reference sequence). CDR3 size: 11 residues. V lost 2 bases, J lost 4 bases, and 2 bases lay in between. The CDR3: CASSIPTEAFF. CDR3 nucleotides: TGTGCCAGTAGTATACCCACTGAAGCTTTCTTT.

Concerning this clone: Distinct nucleotide sequences in the sample also encode this CDR3. The rearrangement uses TRBV5-1 and TRBJ2-7, with D unclear. CDR1 is SGHRS and CDR2 is YFSETQ in the germline V gene. Deletions cut 3 bases from V and 0 bases from J, with 10 bases between. This CDR3 is 14 amino acids long. CDR3 nucleotides: TGCGCCAGCAGCTGGGCAGGCCACTCCTACGAGCAGTACTTC. Translation: CASSWAGHSYEQYF.

The V call is TRBV19, the J call TRBJ1-2; no reliable D call. This CDR3 region has 15 residues. V was pared by 4 bases and J by 5 bases, with 17 bases between. Germline V lookup: CDR1 LNHDA, CDR2 SQIVND (reference sequence). The CDR3 region is CASSNPRSTVYGYTF. The CDR3 DNA reads as TGTGCCAGTAGTAATCCACGCAGTACAGTATATGGCTACACCTTC.

This clone was detected only once. The chain carries TRBV11-2 and TRBJ2-3, with a weak D call TRBD2 (6 bases). The germline gives CDR1 SGHAT, CDR2 FQNNGV. The CDR3 sequence is 14 residues long. V was cut by 1 base and J by 5 bases, with 10 bases left in between. In nucleotides, the CDR3 is TGTGCCAGCAGCTTAGGACTAGGAGTAGATACGCAGTATTTT. Its protein is CASSLGLGVDTQYF.

The CDR3 bases are TGTGCCAGCAGTTTAGGGGGGACAGTCCCCTACGAGCAGTACTTC. Translation gives CASSLGGTVPYEQYF. The gene calls are TRBV28 and TRBJ2-5; D is perhaps TRBD1 (7 bases). The better agreement between TRBJ2-7 and the DNA end casts doubt on the J call. The germline CDR1 and CDR2 sequences are MDHEN and SYDVKM. The CDR3 covers 15 residues.

This chain connects TRBV19 to TRBJ1-1; D is unresolved. The germline CDR1 and CDR2 sequences are LNHDA and SQIVND (reference sequence). The CDR3 is 12 amino acids. The V end lost 8 bases, the J end lost 3 bases, and 10 bases lay between the germline ends. The DNA of the CDR3 is TGTGCCAGTGGGCCCCGGTACACTGAAGCTTTCTTT. Residues: CASGPRYTEAFF.